These 4 T cell receptor beta chains were all obtained from the same sample, sequenced in a study of cytomegalovirus exposure and HLA in healthy donors. The study ran its PCR with 60 Vbeta and 13 Jbeta primers. The repertoire was sequenced with immunoSEQ multiplex PCR; TCRdb's copy has only in-frame clones and lacks some. This sample has some 97,000 clones; approximately 72% occur once, and the top ten carry 13% to 15%. Sequencing was carried out using PBMCs. These receptors all come from a male donor in good health and CMV-seropositive.

This clone was seen a single time. This chain links TRBV5-1 with TRBJ2-5; 12 bases are shared with TRBD2. Germline-derived CDR1 and CDR2 are SGHRS and YFSETQ. The junction had 7 bases not matched to a gene; V was cut back by 5 bases and J by 5 bases. The CDR3 has 15 residues. This CDR3 reads CASSRASGGAETQYF. The DNA for the CDR3 is TGCGCCAGCAGTAGGGCTAGCGGGGGGGCTGAGACCCAGTACTTC. Together with reference TRBV5-1 and TRBJ2-5, the CDR3 gives the full variable domain: KAGVTQTPRYLIKTRGQQVTLSCSPISGHRSVSWYQQTPGQGLQFLFEYFSETQRNKGNFPGRFSGRQFSNSRSEMNVSTLELGDSALYLCASSRASGGAETQYFGPGTRLLVL.

The chain couples TRBV19 to TRBJ1-6; D might be TRBD1 (6 bases). The CDR3 is 15 amino acids. Trimming removed 2 bases from V and 3 bases from J, with 8 bases in between. Germline CDR1 is LNHDA and CDR2 is SQIVND (reference sequence). The CDR3 DNA follows: TGTGCCAGTAGTATACAGGACAGCTATAATTCACCCCTCCACTTT. Its translation is CASSIQDSYNSPLHF.

This clone is a singleton in its sample. The chain recombines TRBV4-1 with TRBJ2-2, with D perhaps TRBD2 (5 bases). This CDR3 comprises 16 residues. Trimming cost V 0 bases and J 11 bases, with 19 bases left between them. CDR1 is MGHRA, CDR2 YSYEKL, per germline. The CDR3 coding sequence is TGCGCCAGCAGCCAAGATATCGGCGTGACAACGGGAGAGCTGTTTTTT. Its translation is CASSQDIGVTTGELFF.

On this clone: The same CDR3 also results from other DNA sequences found in this sample. Here the CDR3 reads CASSSQETQYF. CDR3 DNA sequence: TGTGCCAGCTCATCACAAGAGACCCAGTACTTC. The chain joins TRBV18 to TRBJ2-5; D gene uncertain. The CDR3 is 11 amino acids. Germline V gene lookup returns CDR1 KGHSH and CDR2 LQKENI. Trimming took off 5 bases at V and 2 bases at J, with 3 bases between the two ends.